This paragraph covers one T cell receptor beta chain sequence. The entry originates in a study of shared clonotypes between healthy human individuals. CDR1 is ENHRY, CDR2 SYGVKD, per germline. CDR3 size: 14 residues. The V and J ends lost 2 bases and 4 bases respectively, with 11 bases between them. Generated by immunoSEQ multiplex PCR, the TCRdb table keeps only in-frame clones and is missing some. The sample yields nearly 1,000,000 clones, roughly 72% seen once. Donors comprised healthy HIV-negative adults lacking recent acute infections or vaccinations. Material: memory CD4+ T cells sorted from blood. Regarding subset: CD45RA-negative fraction. This TCR was sampled from a man aged 18 to 30 in good health. J is TRBJ1-2 and V is TRBV10-3; D uncertain. CDR3 nucleotide sequence: TGTGCCATCAGTGAGGACGGTGTTGGCTATGGCTACACCTTC. It codes for CAISEDGVGYGYTF.